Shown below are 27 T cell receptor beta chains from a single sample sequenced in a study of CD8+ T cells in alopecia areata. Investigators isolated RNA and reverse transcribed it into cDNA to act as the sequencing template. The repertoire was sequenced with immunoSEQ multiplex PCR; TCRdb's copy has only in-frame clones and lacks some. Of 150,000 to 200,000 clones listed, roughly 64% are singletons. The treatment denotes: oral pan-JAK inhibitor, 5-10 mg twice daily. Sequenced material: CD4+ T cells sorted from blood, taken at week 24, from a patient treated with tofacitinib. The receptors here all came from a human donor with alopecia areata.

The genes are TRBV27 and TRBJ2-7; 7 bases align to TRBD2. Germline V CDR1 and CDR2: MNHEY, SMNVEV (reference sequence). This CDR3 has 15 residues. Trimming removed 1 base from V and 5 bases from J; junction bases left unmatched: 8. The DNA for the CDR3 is TGTGCCAGCAGTTTATTGGGCGGGAGTCGGAACGAGCAGTACTTC. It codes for CASSLLGGSRNEQYF.

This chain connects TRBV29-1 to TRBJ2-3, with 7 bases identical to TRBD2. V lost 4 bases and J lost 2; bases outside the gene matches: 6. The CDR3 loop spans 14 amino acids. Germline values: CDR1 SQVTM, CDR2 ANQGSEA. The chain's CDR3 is CSVVGGRPTDTQYF. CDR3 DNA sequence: TGCAGCGTTGTCGGGGGGAGACCCACAGATACGCAGTATTTT.

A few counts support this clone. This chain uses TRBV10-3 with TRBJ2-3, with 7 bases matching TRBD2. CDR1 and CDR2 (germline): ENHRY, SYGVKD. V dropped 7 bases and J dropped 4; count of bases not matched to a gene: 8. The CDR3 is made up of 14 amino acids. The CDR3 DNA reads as TGTGCCATCACCGCGGGGGTCGGGGCAGATACGCAGTATTTT. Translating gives CAITAGVGADTQYF.

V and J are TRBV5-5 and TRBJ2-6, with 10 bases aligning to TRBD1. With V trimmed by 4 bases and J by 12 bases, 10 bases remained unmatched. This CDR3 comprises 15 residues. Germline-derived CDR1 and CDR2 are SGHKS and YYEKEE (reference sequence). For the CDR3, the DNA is TGTGCCAGCAGCAGGACGGGACAGGGGACAGGCGTCCTGACTTTC. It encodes CASSRTGQGTGVLTF.

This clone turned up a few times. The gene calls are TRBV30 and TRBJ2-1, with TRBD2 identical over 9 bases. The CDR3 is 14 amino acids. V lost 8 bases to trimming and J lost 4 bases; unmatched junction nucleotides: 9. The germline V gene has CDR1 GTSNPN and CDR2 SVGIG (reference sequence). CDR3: CARSLSGGYNEQFF. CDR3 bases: TGTGCCAGAAGCCTTAGCGGGGGTTACAATGAGCAGTTCTTC.

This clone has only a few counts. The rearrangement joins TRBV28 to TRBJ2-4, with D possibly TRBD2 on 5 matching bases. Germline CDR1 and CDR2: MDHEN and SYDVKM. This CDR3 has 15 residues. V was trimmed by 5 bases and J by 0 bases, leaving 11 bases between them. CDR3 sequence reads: CASSGSGLAKNIQYF. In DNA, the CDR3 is TGTGCCAGCAGTGGGAGCGGCCTAGCCAAAAACATTCAGTACTTC.

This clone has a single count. CDR3 in DNA: TGCGCCAGCAGCCAAGATCCTTCGTGGACAGCCGCGAACACCGGGGAGCTGTTTTTT. This sequence encodes CASSQDPSWTAANTGELFF. V gene TRBV4-3 combines with J gene TRBJ2-2; a weak D match, TRBD1 (6 bases). The CDR3 length is 19 residues. Germline V gene lookup returns CDR1 LGHNA and CDR2 YSLEER. The V end lost 0 bases, the J end lost 0 bases, and 17 bases lay between the germline ends.

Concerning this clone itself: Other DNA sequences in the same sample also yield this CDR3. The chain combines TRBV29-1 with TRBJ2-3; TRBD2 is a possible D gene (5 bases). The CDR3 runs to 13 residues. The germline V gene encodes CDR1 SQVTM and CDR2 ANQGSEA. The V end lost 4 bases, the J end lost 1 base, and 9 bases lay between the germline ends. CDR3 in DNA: TGCAGCGTTGGCGTGGGAGGCACAGATACGCAGTATTTT. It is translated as CSVGVGGTDTQYF.

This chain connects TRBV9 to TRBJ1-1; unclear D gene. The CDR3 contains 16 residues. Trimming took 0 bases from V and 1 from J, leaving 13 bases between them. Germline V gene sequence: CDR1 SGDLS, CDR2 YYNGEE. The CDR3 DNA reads TGTGCCAGCAGCGTAGTTTCGGGGAAGGGGAACACTGAAGCTTTCTTT. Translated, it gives CASSVVSGKGNTEAFF.

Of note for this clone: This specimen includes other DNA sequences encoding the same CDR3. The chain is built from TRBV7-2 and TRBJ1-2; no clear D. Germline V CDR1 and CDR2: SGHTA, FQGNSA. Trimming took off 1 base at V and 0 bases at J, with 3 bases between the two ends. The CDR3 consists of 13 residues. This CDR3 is CASSLDANYGYTF. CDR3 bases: TGTGCCAGCAGCTTAGACGCTAACTATGGCTACACCTTC.

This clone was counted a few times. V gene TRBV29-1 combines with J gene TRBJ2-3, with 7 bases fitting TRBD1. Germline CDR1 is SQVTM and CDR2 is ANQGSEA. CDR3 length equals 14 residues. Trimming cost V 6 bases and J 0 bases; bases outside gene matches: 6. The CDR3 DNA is TGCAGCGTCGAACAGGGGCTTAGCACAGATACGCAGTATTTT. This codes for CSVEQGLSTDTQYF.

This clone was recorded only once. The CDR3 region has the DNA TGCAGCGAGGGGGACAGGACCCACTATGGCTACACCTTC. As protein: CSEGDRTHYGYTF. The chain is built from TRBV29-1 and TRBJ1-2; 8 bases match TRBD1. V shed 7 bases and J 3 bases; nucleotides not matched to a gene: 7. Germline loops: CDR1 SQVTM, CDR2 ANQGSEA. The CDR3 is made up of 13 amino acids.

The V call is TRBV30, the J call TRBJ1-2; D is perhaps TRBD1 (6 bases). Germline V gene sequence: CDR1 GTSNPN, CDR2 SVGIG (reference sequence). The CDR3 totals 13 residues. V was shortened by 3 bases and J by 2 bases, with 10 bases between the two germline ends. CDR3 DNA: TGTGCCTGGAGGCGGGACAACAACTATGGCTACACCTTC. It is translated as CAWRRDNNYGYTF.

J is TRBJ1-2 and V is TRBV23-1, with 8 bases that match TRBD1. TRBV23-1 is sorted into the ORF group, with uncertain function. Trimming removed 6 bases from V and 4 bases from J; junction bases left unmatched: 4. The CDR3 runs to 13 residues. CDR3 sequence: CASSLDRVYGYTF. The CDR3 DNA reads TGCGCCAGCAGCCTGGACAGGGTCTATGGCTACACCTTC.

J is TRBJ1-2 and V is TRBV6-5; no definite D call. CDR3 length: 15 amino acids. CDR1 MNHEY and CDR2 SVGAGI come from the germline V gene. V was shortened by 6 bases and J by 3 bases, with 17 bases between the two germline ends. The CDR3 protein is CASRNGLRADYGYTF. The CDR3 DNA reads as TGTGCCAGCAGAAACGGACTGAGGGCTGACTATGGCTACACCTTC.

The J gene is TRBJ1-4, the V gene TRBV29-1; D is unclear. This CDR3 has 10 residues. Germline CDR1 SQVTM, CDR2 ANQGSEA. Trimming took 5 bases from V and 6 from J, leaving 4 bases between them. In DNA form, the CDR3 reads TGCAGCGTTTGGGATGAAAAACTGTTTTTT. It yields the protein CSVWDEKLFF.

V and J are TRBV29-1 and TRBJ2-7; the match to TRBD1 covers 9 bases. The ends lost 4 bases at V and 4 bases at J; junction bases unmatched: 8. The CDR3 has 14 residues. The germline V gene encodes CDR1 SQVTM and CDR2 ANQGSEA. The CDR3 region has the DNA TGCAGCGTTGGACCGGGACAGGGTTTATACGAGCAGTACTTC. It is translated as CSVGPGQGLYEQYF.

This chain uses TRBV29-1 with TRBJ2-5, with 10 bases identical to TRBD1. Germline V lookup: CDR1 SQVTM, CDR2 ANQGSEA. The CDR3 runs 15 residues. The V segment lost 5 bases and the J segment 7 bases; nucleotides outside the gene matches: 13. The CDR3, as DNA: TGCAGCGTTTCGACAGGGGGCGACTCATCCGGGACCCAGTACTTC. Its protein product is CSVSTGGDSSGTQYF. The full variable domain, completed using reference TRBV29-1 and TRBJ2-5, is SAVISQKPSRDICQRGTSLTIQCQVDSQVTMMFWYRQQPGQSLTLIATANQGSEATYESGFVIDKFPISRPNLTFSTLTVSNMSPEDSSIYLCSVSTGGDSSGTQYFGPGTRLLVL.

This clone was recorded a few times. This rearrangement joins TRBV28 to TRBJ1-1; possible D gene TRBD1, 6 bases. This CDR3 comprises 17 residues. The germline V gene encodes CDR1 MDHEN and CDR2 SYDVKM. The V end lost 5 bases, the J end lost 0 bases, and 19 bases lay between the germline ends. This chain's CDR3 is CASSLHRQAPMNTEAFF. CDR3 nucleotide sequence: TGTGCCAGCAGTCTCCACCGACAGGCCCCGATGAACACTGAAGCTTTCTTT.

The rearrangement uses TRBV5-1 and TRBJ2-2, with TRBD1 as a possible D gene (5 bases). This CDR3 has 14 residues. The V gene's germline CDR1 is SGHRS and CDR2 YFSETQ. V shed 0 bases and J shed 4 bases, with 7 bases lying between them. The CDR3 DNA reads TGCGCCAGCAGCTTGGCCCAGGGCACCGGGGAGCTGTTTTTT. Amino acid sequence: CASSLAQGTGELFF.

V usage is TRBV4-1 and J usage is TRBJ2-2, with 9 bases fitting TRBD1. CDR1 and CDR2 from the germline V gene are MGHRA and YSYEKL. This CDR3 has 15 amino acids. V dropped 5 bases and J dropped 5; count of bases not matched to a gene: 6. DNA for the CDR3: TGCGCCAGCAGCTTCGACAGGGGGATAACCGGGGAGCTGTTTTTT. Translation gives CASSFDRGITGELFF.

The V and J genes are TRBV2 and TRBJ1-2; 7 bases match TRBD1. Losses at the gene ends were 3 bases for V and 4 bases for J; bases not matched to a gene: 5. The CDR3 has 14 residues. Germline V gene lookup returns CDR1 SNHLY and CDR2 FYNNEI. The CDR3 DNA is TGTGCCAGCAGTGAGCAGGGGGACGCCTATGGCTACACCTTC. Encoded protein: CASSEQGDAYGYTF.

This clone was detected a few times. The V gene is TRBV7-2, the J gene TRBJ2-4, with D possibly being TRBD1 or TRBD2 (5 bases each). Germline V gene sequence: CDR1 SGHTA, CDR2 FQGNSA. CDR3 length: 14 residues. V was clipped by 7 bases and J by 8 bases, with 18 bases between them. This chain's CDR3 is CASTMGPQFDIQYF. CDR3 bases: TGTGCCAGCACTATGGGACCCCAGTTCGACATTCAGTACTTC.

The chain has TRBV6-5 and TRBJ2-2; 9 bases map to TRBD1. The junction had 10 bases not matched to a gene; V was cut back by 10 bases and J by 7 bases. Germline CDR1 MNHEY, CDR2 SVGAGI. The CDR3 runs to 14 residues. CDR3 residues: CATGDRAMVGELFF. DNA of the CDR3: TGTGCCACCGGGGACAGGGCGATGGTCGGGGAGCTGTTTTTT.

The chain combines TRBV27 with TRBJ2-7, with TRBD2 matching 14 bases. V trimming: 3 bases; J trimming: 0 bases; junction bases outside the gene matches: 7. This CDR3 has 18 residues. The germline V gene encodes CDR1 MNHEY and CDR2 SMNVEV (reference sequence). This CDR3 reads CASSFARTSGGSSYEQYF. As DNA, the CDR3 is TGTGCCAGCAGTTTTGCGCGGACTAGCGGGGGGAGCTCCTACGAGCAGTACTTC.

The CDR3 protein is CASSHCPGTGGGGYTF. Written as DNA, the CDR3 is TGCGCCAGCAGTCACTGTCCCGGGACAGGGGGCGGCGGCTACACCTTC. The chain has TRBV23-1 and TRBJ1-2, with 12 bases aligning to TRBD1. TRBV23-1 is an ORF; its function is uncertain. J gave up 8 bases and V 3 bases, and 10 bases lay outside the gene matches. This CDR3 comprises 16 residues.

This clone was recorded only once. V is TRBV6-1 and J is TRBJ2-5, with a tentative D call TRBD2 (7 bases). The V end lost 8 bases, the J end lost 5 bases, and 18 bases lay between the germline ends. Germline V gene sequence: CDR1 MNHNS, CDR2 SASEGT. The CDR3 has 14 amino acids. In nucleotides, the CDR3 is TGTGCCAGCTCCGGTGGGGGGGCCTGGGAGACCCAGTACTTC. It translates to CASSGGGAWETQYF.